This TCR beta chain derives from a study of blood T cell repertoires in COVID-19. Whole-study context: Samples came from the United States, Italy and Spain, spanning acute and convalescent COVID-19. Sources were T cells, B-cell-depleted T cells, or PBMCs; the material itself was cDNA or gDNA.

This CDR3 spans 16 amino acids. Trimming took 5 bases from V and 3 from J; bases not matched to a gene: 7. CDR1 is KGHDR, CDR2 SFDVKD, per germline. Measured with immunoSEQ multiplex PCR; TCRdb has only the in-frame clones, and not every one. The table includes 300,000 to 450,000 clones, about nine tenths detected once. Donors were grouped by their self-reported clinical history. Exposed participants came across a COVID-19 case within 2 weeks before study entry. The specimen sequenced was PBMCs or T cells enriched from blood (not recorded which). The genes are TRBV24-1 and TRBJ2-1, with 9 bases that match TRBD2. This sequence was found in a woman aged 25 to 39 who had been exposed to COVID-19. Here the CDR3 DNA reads TGTGCCACCAGTGGTAAGACTAGCGGCGACTACAATGAGCAGTTCTTC. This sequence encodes CATSGKTSGDYNEQFF.